Only one count was recorded for the clone carrying this T cell receptor beta chain. Its matching antigen is unknown. Assay: immunoSEQ multiplex PCR; the TCRdb copy retains only in-frame clones and omits some. The table shows about 2 million clones, with about 95% occurring only once. The data were obtained in a study of shared clonotypes between healthy human individuals. Findings and caveats of the study: The study drew on few donors, limiting represented genetic and exposure-history diversity. Generation probabilities of non-shared clonotypes were lower (relative to those shared by all four donors).

Naive CD8 cells comprised CD45RO-negative, CCR7-positively selected cells, excluding terminally differentiated effector memory CD45RA+ cells. Sequenced: naive CD8+ T cells sorted from blood. The TCR originated in a man in his late teens or twenties in good health.

The DNA of the CDR3 is TGTGCCAGCAGCTTAGTCCTTTCCGGGGAGCTGTTTTTT. Its protein is CASSLVLSGELFF. The V and J genes are TRBV7-3 and TRBJ2-2; D remains unclear. Germline V gives CDR1 SGHTA, CDR2 FQGTGA. This CDR3 contains 13 residues. Trimming took 2 bases from V and 6 from J, leaving 7 bases between them.